This T cell receptor (beta chain) derives from a study of OX40 agonist ivuxolimab in advanced cancers. Study at large: The diagnoses of dose-escalation patients were hepatocellular carcinoma, melanoma, renal cell or head and neck cancer. Anti-PD-1, anti-PD-L1 or anti-CTLA-4 therapy given earlier was allowed, and around 40% had some.

Findings and limits, study-wide: Among the nonresponders, some also had low normalized T-cell clonal expansion.

A note on this clone: Antigen: not known.

Germline V gene sequence: CDR1 SEHNR, CDR2 FQNEAQ (reference sequence). The length of the CDR3 is 13 residues. V gave up 4 bases and J gave up 3 bases, with 7 bases separating them. This table comes from immunoSEQ multiplex PCR, and its TCRdb copy is limited to in-frame clones, with some not included. In the table there are about 70,000 clones, roughly 85% of which are singletons. Sampling times: baseline, cycle 4 day 1, cycle 7 day 1. Sequencing used CD4+ or CD8+ T cells sorted from blood, obtained in a trial of the OX40 agonist ivuxolimab. The clonotype was recovered from an adult with an advanced solid tumor such as melanoma, head and neck, liver or kidney cancer. The chain is built from TRBV7-9 and TRBJ1-5, with unresolved D. CDR3 nucleotide sequence: TGTGCCAGCAGCTCCGCCTACAATCAGCCCCAGCATTTT. It codes for CASSSAYNQPQHF.